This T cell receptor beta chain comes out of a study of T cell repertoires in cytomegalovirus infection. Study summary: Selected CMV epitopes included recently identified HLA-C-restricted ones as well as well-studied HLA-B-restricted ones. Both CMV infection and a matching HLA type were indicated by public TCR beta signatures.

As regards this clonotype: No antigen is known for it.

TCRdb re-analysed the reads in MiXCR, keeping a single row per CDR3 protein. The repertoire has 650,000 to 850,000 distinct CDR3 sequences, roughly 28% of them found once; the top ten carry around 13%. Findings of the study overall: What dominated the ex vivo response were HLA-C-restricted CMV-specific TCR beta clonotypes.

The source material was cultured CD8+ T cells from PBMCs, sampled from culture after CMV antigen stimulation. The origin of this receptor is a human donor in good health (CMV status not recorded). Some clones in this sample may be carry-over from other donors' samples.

In nucleotides, the CDR3 is TGCGCCAGCAGCCAAGGGAGACGGCAAAACAATGAGCAGTTCTTC. Translating gives CASSQGRRQNNEQFF. This chain joins TRBV4-1 and TRBJ2-1; D is ambiguous. Germline CDR1 and CDR2: MGHRA and YSYEKL. CDR3 length equals 15 residues. V was pared by 1 base and J by 5 bases, with 12 bases between.